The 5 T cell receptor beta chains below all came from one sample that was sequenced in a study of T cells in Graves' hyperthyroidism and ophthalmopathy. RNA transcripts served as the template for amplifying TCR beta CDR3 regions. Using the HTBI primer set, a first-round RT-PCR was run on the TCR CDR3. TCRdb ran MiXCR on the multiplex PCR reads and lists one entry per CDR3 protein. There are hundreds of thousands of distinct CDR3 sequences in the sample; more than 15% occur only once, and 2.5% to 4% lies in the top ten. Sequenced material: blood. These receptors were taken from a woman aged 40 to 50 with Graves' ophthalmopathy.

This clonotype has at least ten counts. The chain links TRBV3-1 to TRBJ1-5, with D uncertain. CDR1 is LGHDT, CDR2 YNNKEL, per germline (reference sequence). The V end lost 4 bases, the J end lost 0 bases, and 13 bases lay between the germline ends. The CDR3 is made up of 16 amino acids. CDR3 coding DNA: TGTGCCAGCAGCCGCGACCCTTCAAATAGCAATCAGCCCCAGCATTTT. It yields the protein CASSRDPSNSNQPQHF.

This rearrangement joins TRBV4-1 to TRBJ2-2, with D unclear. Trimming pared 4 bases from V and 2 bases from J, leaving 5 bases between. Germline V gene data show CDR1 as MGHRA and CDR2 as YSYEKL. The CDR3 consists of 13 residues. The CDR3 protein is CASSPENTGELFF. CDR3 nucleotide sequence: TGCGCCAGCAGCCCAGAAAACACCGGGGAGCTGTTTTTT.

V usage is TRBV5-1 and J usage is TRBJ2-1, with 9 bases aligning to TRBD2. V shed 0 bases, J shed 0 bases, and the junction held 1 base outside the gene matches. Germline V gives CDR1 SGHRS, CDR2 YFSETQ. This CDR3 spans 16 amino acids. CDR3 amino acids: CASSLASGASYNEQFF. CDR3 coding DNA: TGCGCCAGCAGCTTGGCTAGCGGGGCCTCCTACAATGAGCAGTTCTTC. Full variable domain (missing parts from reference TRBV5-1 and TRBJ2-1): KAGVTQTPRYLIKTRGQQVTLSCSPISGHRSVSWYQQTPGQGLQFLFEYFSETQRNKGNFPGRFSGRQFSNSRSEMNVSTLELGDSALYLCASSLASGASYNEQFFGPGTRLTVL.

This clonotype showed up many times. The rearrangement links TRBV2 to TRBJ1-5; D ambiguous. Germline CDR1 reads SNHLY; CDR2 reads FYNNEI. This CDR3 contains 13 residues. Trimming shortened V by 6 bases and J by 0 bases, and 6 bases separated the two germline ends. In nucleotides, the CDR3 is TGTGCCAGCAGCGACACTAGCAATCAGCCCCAGCATTTT. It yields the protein CASSDTSNQPQHF.

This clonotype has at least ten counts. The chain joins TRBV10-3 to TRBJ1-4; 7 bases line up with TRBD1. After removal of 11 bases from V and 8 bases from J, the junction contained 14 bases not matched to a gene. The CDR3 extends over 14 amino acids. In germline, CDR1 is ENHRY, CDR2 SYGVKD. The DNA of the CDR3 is TGTGCCTCAAAAGAAGGGACAGTGAAGGAAAAACTGTTTTTT. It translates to CASKEGTVKEKLFF.